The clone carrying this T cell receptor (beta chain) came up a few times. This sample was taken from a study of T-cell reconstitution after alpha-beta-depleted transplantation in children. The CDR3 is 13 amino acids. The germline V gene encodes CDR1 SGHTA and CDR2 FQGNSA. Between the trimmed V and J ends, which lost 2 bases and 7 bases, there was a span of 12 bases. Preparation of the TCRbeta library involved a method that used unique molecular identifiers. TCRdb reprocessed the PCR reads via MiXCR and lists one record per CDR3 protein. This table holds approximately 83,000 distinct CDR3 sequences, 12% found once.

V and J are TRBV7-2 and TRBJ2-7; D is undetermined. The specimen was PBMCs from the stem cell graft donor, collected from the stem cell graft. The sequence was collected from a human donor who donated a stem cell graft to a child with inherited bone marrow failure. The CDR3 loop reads CASSLRWVEEQYF. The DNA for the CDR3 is TGTGCCAGCAGCTTACGCTGGGTGGAGGAGCAGTACTTC.